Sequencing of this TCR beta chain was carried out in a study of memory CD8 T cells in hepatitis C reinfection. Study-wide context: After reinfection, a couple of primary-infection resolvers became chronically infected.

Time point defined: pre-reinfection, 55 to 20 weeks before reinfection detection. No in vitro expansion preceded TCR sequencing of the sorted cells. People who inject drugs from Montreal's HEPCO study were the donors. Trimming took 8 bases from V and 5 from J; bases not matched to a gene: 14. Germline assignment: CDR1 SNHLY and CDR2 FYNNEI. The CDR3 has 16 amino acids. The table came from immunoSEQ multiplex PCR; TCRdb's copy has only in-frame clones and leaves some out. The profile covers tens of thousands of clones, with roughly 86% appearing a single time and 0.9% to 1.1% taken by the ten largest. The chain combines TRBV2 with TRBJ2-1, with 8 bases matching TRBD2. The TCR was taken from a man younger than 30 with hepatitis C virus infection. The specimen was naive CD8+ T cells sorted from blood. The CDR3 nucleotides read TGTGCCAGCGGAGGGGCCTTAGCGGGACCCAACAATGAGCAGTTCTTC. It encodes CASGGALAGPNNEQFF.